This T cell receptor beta chain was identified in a study of T cell changes during pregnancy in multiple sclerosis. The assay was immunoSEQ multiplex PCR, and TCRdb's table has in-frame clones only and misses some. The sample holds tens of thousands of clones; roughly nine tenths are singletons and the top ten take approximately 0.2%. Per germline, CDR1 SGHVS and CDR2 FQNEAQ. The ends lost 2 bases at V and 5 bases at J; junction bases unmatched: 4. The CDR3 runs 16 residues. The V and J genes are TRBV7-8 and TRBJ2-2, with 11 bases that match TRBD2. Sequencing was performed on CD4+ T cells from peripheral blood mononuclear cells, taken in the second trimester of pregnancy. The origin of this receptor is a female donor with multiple sclerosis, enrolled in a pregnancy study. The DNA of the CDR3 is TGTGCCAGCAGCTTAACGACTAGCGGGGCTACCGGGGAGCTGTTTTTT. Protein sequence: CASSLTTSGATGELFF.